The T cell receptor beta chain described here comes from a study of blood T cell repertoires in COVID-19. Study at large: Researchers got acute and convalescent COVID-19 samples from the United States, Italy and Spain. T cells, B-cell-depleted T cells, or PBMCs provided the cDNA or gDNA that served as material.

The CDR3 totals 13 residues. CDR1 is SQVTM, CDR2 ANQGSEA, per germline. V was clipped by 4 bases and J by 7 bases; unmatched bases: 7. The table came from immunoSEQ multiplex PCR; TCRdb's copy has only in-frame clones and leaves some out. The sample includes some 460,000 clones, around 89% of them seen just once. This sequence originates from a woman aged 25 to 39 with acute or convalescent COVID-19. The gene calls are TRBV29-1 and TRBJ1-2; 9 bases align to TRBD1. Sequencing input: peripheral blood. CDR3 residues: CSVVGTGYGGYTF. DNA of the CDR3: TGCAGCGTTGTTGGGACAGGGTACGGTGGCTACACCTTC.